This T cell receptor (beta chain) is drawn from a study of a mutant IDH1 vaccine in newly diagnosed glioma. Study context: Initiation of the vaccine course occurred 4-6 weeks after radiotherapy alone, or alongside temozolomide cycles. Patients previously underwent radiotherapy, temozolomide, or both, and most underwent both. Week 35 was safety follow-up visit V12; week 47 was end-of-study visit V13.

Time point given: week 47, end of study. Each vaccine dose was 300 ug of mutant IDH1 20-mer peptide, with topical imiquimod. Each of the donors came in with new WHO grade 3 or 4 astrocytomas that were IDH1-mutant and ATRX-lost. Concerning this clone itself: Its matching antigen is unknown.

TCRdb's table, derived via immunoSEQ multiplex PCR, lists solely in-frame clones and lacks some. The sample contains some 50,000 clones, about four fifths of which appear only once. The receptor's source is a woman in her twenties or thirties with glioma. Some clones in this sample may be carry-over from other donors' samples. The specimen comprised PBMCs, sampled from a glioma patient whose treatment included an IDH1 peptide vaccine.

The CDR3 reads CASSYRASAAWETQYF. The CDR3 region has the DNA TGTGCCAGTAGTTACCGGGCCTCGGCGGCATGGGAGACCCAGTACTTC. This chain uses TRBV19 with TRBJ2-5; D is ambiguous. The V gene lost 5 bases and the J gene lost 5 bases, with 21 bases spanning the gap. The CDR3 runs 16 residues. The germline V gene encodes CDR1 LNHDA and CDR2 SQIVND (reference sequence).